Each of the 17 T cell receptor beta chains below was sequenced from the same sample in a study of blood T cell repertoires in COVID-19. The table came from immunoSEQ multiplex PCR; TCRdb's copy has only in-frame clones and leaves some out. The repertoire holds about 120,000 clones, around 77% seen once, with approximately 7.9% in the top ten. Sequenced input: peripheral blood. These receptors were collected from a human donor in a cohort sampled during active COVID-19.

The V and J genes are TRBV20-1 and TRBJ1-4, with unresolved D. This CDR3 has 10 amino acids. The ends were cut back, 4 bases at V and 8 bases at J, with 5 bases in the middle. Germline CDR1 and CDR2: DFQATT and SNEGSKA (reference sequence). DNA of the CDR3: TGCAGTGCTACCCGGGAAAAACTGTTTTTT. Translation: CSATREKLFF.

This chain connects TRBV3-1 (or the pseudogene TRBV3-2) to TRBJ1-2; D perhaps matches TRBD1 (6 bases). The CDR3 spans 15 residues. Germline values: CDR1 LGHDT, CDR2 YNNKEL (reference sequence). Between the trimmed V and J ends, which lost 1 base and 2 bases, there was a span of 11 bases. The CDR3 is CASSQGRGQNYGYTF. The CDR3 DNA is TGTGCCAGCAGCCAAGGGCGAGGACAGAACTATGGCTACACCTTC.

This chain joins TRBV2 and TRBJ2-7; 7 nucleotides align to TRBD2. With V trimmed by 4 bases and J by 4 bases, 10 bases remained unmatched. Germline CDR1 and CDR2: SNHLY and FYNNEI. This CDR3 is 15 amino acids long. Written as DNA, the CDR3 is TGTGCCAGCAGTGGTGGGAGGGCACGCGTGTACGAGCAGTACTTC. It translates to CASSGGRARVYEQYF.

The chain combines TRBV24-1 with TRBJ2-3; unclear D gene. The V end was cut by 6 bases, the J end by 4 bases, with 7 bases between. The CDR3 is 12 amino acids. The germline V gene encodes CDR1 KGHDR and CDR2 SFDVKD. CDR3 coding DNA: TGTGCCACCAGTCTTCAGGCAGATACGCAGTATTTT. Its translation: CATSLQADTQYF.

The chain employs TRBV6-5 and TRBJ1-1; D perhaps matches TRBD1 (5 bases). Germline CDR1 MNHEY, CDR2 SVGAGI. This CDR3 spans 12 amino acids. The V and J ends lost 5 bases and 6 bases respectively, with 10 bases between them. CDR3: CASSKTDAEAFF. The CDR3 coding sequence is TGTGCCAGCAGTAAGACAGATGCTGAAGCTTTCTTT.

The CDR3 DNA is TGCAGTGCCAGTTACACAGAAATGAACACTGAAGCTTTCTTT. Encoded protein: CSASYTEMNTEAFF. The V gene is TRBV20-1, the J gene TRBJ1-1; D is unresolved. The CDR3 extends over 14 amino acids. V lost 6 bases to trimming and J lost 0 bases, with 14 bases between them. The germline gives CDR1 DFQATT, CDR2 SNEGSKA (reference sequence).

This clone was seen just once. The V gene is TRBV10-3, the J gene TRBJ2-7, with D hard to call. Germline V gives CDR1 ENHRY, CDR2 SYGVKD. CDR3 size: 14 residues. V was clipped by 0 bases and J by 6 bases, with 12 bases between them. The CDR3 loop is CAISESRSLGEQYF. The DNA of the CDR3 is TGTGCCATCAGTGAGTCTAGATCCCTCGGCGAGCAGTACTTC.

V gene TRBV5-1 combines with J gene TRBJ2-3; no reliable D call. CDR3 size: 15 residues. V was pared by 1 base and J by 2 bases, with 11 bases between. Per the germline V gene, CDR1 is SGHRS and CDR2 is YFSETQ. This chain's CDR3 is CASSLTRAFTDTQYF. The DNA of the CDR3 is TGCGCCAGCAGCTTGACCCGAGCCTTCACAGATACGCAGTATTTT.

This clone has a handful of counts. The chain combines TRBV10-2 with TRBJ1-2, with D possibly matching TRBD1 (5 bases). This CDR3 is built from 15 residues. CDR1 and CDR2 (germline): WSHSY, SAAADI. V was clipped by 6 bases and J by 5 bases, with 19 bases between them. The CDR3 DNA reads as TGCGCCAGCAGCCCCCAATTGGGGCACCAATATGGCTACACCTTC. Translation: CASSPQLGHQYGYTF.

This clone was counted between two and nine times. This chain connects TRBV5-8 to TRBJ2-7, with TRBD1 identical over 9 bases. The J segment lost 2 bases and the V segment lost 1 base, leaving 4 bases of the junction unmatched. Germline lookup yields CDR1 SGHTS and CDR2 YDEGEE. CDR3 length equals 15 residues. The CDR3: CASSLRDRAAYEQYF. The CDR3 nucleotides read TGTGCCAGCAGCTTGAGGGACAGGGCCGCCTACGAGCAGTACTTC.

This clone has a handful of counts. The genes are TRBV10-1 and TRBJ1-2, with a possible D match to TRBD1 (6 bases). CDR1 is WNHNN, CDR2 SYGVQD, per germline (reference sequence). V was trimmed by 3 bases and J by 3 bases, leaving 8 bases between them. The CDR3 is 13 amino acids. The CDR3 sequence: CASSESGDYGYTF. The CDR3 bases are TGCGCCAGCAGTGAATCAGGGGACTATGGCTACACCTTC.

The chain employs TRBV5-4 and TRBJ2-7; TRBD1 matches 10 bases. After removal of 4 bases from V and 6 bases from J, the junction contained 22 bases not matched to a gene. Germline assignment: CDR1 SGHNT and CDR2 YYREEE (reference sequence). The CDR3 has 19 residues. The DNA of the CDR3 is TGTGCCAGCAGCCCCGGACAGGGGGGAGGAGCGGGAGTGGGATCCGAGCAGTACTTC. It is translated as CASSPGQGGGAGVGSEQYF.

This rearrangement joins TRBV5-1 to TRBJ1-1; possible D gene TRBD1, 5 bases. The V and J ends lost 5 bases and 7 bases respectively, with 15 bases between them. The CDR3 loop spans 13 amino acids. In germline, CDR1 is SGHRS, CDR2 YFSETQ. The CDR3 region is CASSFSDRNEAFF. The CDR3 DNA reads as TGCGCCAGCAGTTTCTCAGACAGAAATGAAGCTTTCTTT.

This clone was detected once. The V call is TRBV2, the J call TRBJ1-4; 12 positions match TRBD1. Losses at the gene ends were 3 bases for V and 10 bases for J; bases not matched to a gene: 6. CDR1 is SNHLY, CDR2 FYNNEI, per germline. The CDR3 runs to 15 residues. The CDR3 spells CASSEAGTGGRKLFF. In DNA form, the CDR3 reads TGTGCCAGCAGTGAGGCCGGGACAGGGGGCCGAAAACTGTTTTTT.

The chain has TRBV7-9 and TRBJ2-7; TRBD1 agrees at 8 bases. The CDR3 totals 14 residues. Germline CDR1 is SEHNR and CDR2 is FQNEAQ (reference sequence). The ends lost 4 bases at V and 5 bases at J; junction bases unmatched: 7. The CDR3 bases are TGTGCCAGCAGCTCAAGGACAGGGATCCACGAGCAGTACTTC. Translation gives CASSSRTGIHEQYF.

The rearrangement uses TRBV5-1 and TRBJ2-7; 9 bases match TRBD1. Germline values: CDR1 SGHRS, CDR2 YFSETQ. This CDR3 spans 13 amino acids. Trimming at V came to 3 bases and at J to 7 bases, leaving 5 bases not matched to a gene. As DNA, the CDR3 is TGCGCCAGCAGCTGGACAGGGGTTGGGGAGCAGTACTTC. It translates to CASSWTGVGEQYF.

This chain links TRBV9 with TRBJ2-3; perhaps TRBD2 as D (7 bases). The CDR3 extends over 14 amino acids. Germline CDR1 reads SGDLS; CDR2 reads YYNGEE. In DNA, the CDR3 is TGTTCAAGGAGGGGGGGGCGGATGGCCACAACCTGCTATTTT. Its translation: CSRRGGRMATTCYF.